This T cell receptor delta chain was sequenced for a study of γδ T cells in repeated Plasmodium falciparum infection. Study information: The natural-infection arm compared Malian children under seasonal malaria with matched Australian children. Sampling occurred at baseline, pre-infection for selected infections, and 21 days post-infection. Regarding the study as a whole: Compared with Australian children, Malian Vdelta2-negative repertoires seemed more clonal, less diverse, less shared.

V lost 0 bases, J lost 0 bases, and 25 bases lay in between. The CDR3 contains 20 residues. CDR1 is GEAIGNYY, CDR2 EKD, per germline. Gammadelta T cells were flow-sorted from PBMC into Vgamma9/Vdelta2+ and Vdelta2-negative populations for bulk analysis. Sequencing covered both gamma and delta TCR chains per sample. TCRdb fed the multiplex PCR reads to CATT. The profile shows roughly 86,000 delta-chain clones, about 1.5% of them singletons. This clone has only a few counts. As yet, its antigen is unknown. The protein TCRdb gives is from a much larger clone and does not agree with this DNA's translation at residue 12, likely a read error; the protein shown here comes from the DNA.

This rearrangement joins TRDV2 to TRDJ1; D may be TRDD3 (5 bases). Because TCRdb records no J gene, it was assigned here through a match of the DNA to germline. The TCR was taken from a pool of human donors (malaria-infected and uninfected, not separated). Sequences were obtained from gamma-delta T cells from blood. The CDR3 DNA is TGTGCCTGTGACACCGTGGGATCAGGGGGGGCCCCCCTTTACACCGATAAACTCATCTTT. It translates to CACDTVGSGGAPLYTDKLIF.